This T cell receptor beta chain was recorded in a study of relationships among human T cell subsets. The CDR3 covers 14 residues. J was trimmed by 3 bases and V by 6 bases; bases with no gene match: 10. The germline V gene encodes CDR1 DFQATT and CDR2 SNEGSKA (reference sequence). Semiquantitative ARM-PCR amplified T cell receptor alpha and beta CDR3 regions from mRNA. Tagged nested gene-specific primers were used first, then communal superprimers amplified exponentially. TCRdb analysed the multiplex PCR reads with MiXCR anew, one entry per CDR3 protein. The sample has thousands of distinct CDR3 sequences, roughly 55% seen once. The CD45RA-negative fraction was bead-selected with anti-CD45RO to obtain memory T cells.

This TCR was sampled from a man aged 35 to 55 in good health. The J gene is TRBJ2-7, the V gene TRBV20-1; 8 bases match TRBD1. Material for sequencing was memory T cells sorted from blood. The CDR3 loop is CSAEYDRGIYEQYF. In DNA, the CDR3 is TGCAGTGCCGAGTACGACAGGGGCATCTACGAGCAGTACTTC.